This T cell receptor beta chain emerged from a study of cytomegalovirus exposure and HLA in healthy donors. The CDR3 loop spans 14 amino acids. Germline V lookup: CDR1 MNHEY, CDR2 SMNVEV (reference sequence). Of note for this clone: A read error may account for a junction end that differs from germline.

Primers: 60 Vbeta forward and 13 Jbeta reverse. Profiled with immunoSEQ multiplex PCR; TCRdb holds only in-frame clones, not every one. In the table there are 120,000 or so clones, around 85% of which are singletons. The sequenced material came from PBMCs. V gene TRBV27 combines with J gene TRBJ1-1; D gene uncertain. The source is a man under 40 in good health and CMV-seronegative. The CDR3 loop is CASSLSRHNTEVFF. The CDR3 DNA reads TGTGCCAGCAGTTTAAGTCGACACAACACTGAAGTTTTCTTT.